This TCR beta chain was identified in a study of blood T cell repertoires in COVID-19. In the study overall: PBMCs, B-cell-depleted T cells, or T cells provided the cDNA or gDNA that made up the material.

Germline V gives CDR1 MNHEY, CDR2 SMNVEV (reference sequence). The CDR3 has 15 amino acids. Trimming took 6 bases from V and 2 from J; bases not matched to a gene: 9. Here immunoSEQ multiplex PCR was the method, and the copy in TCRdb shows in-frame clones only, minus some. The sample holds about 240,000 clones; 80% to 90% are singletons and the top ten take less than 4.5%. Sequenced material: peripheral blood. The rearrangement joins TRBV27 to TRBJ1-2; TRBD1 aligns across 7 bases. The source is a man aged 45 to 65 with acute or convalescent COVID-19. The CDR3 bases are TGTGCCAGCAGACCCCGGGACAGCTGGAACTATGGCTACACCTTC. Protein product: CASRPRDSWNYGYTF.